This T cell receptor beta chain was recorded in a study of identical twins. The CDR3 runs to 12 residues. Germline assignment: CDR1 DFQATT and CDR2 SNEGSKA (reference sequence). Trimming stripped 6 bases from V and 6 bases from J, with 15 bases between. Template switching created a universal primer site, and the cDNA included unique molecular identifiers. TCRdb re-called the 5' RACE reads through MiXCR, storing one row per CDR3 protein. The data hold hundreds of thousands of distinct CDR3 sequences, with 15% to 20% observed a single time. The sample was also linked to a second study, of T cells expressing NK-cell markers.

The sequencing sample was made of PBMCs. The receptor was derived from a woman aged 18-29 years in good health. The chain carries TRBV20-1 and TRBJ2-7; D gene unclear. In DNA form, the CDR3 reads TGCAGTGCGACCCGAGTCGGTCTCGAGCAGTACTTC. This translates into CSATRVGLEQYF.